A single sample gave rise to the 18 T cell receptor beta chains below, sequenced in a study of human T cells and chemical hapten exposure. TCRdb independently ran MiXCR on the RACE reads; one entry per CDR3 protein. The top ten clones hold approximately 0.99% of a sample with 80,000 to 100,000 distinct CDR3 sequences, roughly a tenth of them seen once. Time point: patch test 3, about 24 weeks after DPC sensitization. Treatment defined: therapeutic diphenylcyclopropenone sensitization with weekly scalp DPC. Here the sequenced sample was whole blood, taken in connection with sensitization to the hapten diphenylcyclopropenone (DPC). These receptors all stem from a woman aged 25 to 39 with alopecia areata. Some clones in this sample may be carry-over from other donors' samples.

The rearrangement joins TRBV18 to TRBJ1-2; 9 bases align to TRBD1. This CDR3 is 15 amino acids long. The V segment lost 4 bases and the J segment 4 bases; nucleotides outside the gene matches: 7. Germline V gene lookup returns CDR1 KGHSH and CDR2 LQKENI. CDR3 coding DNA: TGTGCCAGCTCACGCGGGACAGGGATGAGCTATGGCTACACCTTC. The encoded protein is CASSRGTGMSYGYTF.

Only a few counts were recorded for this clonotype. CDR3 DNA: TGTGCCAGCGAGAGCGGGAGGGTCGGCACAGATACGCAGTATTTT. Translating gives CASESGRVGTDTQYF. The V and J genes are TRBV9 and TRBJ2-3, with 10 bases lining up with TRBD2. CDR1 is SGDLS, CDR2 YYNGEE, per germline. The V segment lost 7 bases and the J segment 1 base; nucleotides outside the gene matches: 6. The CDR3 consists of 15 residues.

The chain has TRBV29-1 and TRBJ2-1, with 9 bases fitting TRBD2. There are 13 residues in the CDR3. V shed 5 bases, J shed 4 bases, and the junction held 3 bases outside the gene matches. CDR1 SQVTM and CDR2 ANQGSEA come from the germline V gene. This chain's CDR3 is CSVPGLAYNEQFF. In DNA, the CDR3 is TGCAGCGTTCCGGGACTAGCTTACAATGAGCAGTTCTTC.

The rearrangement links TRBV20-1 to TRBJ2-3; no clear D. V lost 3 bases, J lost 2 bases, and 6 bases lay in between. The CDR3 is made up of 12 amino acids. Germline CDR1 and CDR2: DFQATT and SNEGSKA (reference sequence). The CDR3 DNA reads as TGCAGTGCTAGGGCTTCCACAGATACGCAGTATTTT. It translates to CSARASTDTQYF.

Ten or more counts support this clonotype. The CDR3 loop is CSARDPAGGGYGYTF. The CDR3, as DNA: TGCAGTGCTAGAGATCCCGCGGGGGGCGGATATGGCTACACCTTC. V and J are TRBV20-1 and TRBJ1-2; TRBD1 is a possible D gene (6 bases). Trimming took 0 bases from V and 5 from J, leaving 16 bases between them. The germline gives CDR1 DFQATT, CDR2 SNEGSKA (reference sequence). This CDR3 contains 15 residues.

The rearrangement links TRBV28 to TRBJ1-2, with D possibly being TRBD1 (5 bases). CDR1 and CDR2 (germline): MDHEN, SYDVKM. This CDR3 has 11 residues. The CDR3 reads CATTENYGYTF. In DNA form, the CDR3 reads TGTGCAACGACAGAGAACTATGGCTACACCTTC.

The chain couples TRBV15 to TRBJ1-6, with a possible D match to TRBD1 (6 bases). Per the germline V gene, CDR1 is LNHNV and CDR2 is YYDKDF (reference sequence). The CDR3 has 19 amino acids. V was trimmed by 3 bases and J by 12 bases, leaving 30 bases between them. In DNA, the CDR3 is TGTGCCACCAGCAGGGAACCTTGGACAGTCAGTTCCTTGGAGGAACCCCTCCACTTT. Amino acid sequence: CATSREPWTVSSLEEPLHF.

The V gene is TRBV4-1, the J gene TRBJ1-1; a possible D gene is TRBD1 (5 bases). V lost 5 bases to trimming and J lost 4 bases, with 14 bases between them. Germline V gives CDR1 MGHRA, CDR2 YSYEKL. The CDR3 spans 14 residues. As DNA, the CDR3 is TGCGCCAGCAGCTCCCGGCTGGGGGGCACTGAAGCTTTCTTT. Amino acids: CASSSRLGGTEAFF.

In its sample, this clonotype was seen many times. The chain carries TRBV10-3 and TRBJ2-7; 9 nucleotides match TRBD1. The CDR3 length is 15 residues. Germline V gene lookup returns CDR1 ENHRY and CDR2 SYGVKD. The trim removed 0 bases at V and 0 bases at J, leaving 0 bases unmatched. CDR3 bases: TGTGCCATCAGTGAGTCGGGACAGGGCTCCTACGAGCAGTACTTC. This sequence encodes CAISESGQGSYEQYF.

The V call is TRBV7-2, the J call TRBJ1-1; D remains unclear. The CDR3 sequence is 14 residues long. V was shortened by 5 bases and J by 0 bases, with 10 bases between the two germline ends. Germline V gene lookup returns CDR1 SGHTA and CDR2 FQGNSA. In DNA form, the CDR3 reads TGTGCCAGCAGCCCTCACCAGATGAACACTGAAGCTTTCTTT. This gives the protein CASSPHQMNTEAFF. The variable domain in full, completed from reference TRBV7-2 and TRBJ1-1, reads GAGVSQSPSNKVTEKGKDVELRCDPISGHTALYWYRQSLGQGLEFLIYFQGNSAPDKSGLPSDRFSAERTGGSVSTLTIQRTQQEDSAVYLCASSPHQMNTEAFFGQGTRLTVV.

In its sample, this clonotype was seen many times. V gene TRBV29-1 combines with J gene TRBJ1-3; D is unclear. CDR3 length: 14 residues. The V gene's germline CDR1 is SQVTM and CDR2 ANQGSEA. The germline V and J ends were trimmed by 3 bases and 0 bases, with 9 bases remaining between them. The CDR3 sequence is CSVDSRRSGNTIYF. Here the CDR3 DNA reads TGCAGCGTTGATAGCAGGCGCTCTGGAAACACCATATATTTT.

Many counts were recorded for this clonotype. This chain joins TRBV28 and TRBJ2-3; D unresolved. The CDR3 sequence is 15 residues long. Trimming removed 3 bases from V and 4 bases from J, with 14 bases in between. The germline gives CDR1 MDHEN, CDR2 SYDVKM. The DNA for the CDR3 is TGTGCCAGCAGTTTGGGCGGTGTCTCGTCAGATACGCAGTATTTT. It encodes CASSLGGVSSDTQYF.

There are many counts of this clonotype. This chain joins TRBV6-6 and TRBJ1-6; 10 bases map to TRBD1. V shed 6 bases and J 7 bases; nucleotides not matched to a gene: 3. Germline V gene data show CDR1 as MNHNY and CDR2 as SVGAGI (reference sequence). The CDR3 has 14 residues. The CDR3 DNA reads TGTGCCAGCAGACCGGACAGGGGGAATTCACCCCTCCACTTT. This encodes CASRPDRGNSPLHF.

Ten or more counts support this clonotype. The chain employs TRBV7-9 and TRBJ2-1; 10 nucleotides line up with TRBD1. Trimming removed 6 bases from V and 5 bases from J; junction bases left unmatched: 19. Per germline, CDR1 SEHNR and CDR2 FQNEAQ (reference sequence). The CDR3 sequence is 19 residues long. The CDR3 spells CASSRTGQGTGLRDNEQFF. The DNA of the CDR3 is TGTGCCAGCAGTCGGACGGGACAGGGGACTGGCCTCCGCGACAATGAGCAGTTCTTC.

This clonotype was seen many times. The rearrangement links TRBV28 to TRBJ1-2; a weak D match, TRBD1 (6 bases). The V gene lost 8 bases and the J gene lost 4 bases, with 20 bases spanning the gap. The CDR3 is made up of 15 amino acids. The germline gives CDR1 MDHEN, CDR2 SYDVKM. The CDR3 DNA is TGTGCCAGCGGATCGGGACAATCCCGACTCTATGGCTACACCTTC. It encodes CASGSGQSRLYGYTF.

The rearrangement uses TRBV7-9 and TRBJ2-5, with 8 bases fitting TRBD1. The germline V gene has CDR1 SEHNR and CDR2 FQNEAQ (reference sequence). J lost 10 bases, V lost 5 bases, and 12 bases had no gene match. The CDR3 sequence is 14 residues long. The CDR3 is CASSPRGQGVVQYF. In DNA form, the CDR3 reads TGTGCCAGCAGCCCCCGAGGACAGGGTGTAGTCCAGTACTTC.

V usage is TRBV20-1 and J usage is TRBJ2-1; no clear D gene. Germline values: CDR1 DFQATT, CDR2 SNEGSKA (reference sequence). Trimming shortened V by 2 bases and J by 0 bases, and 14 bases separated the two germline ends. The CDR3 consists of 16 residues. The CDR3 here is CSARSNARSSYNEQFF. CDR3 DNA: TGCAGTGCTAGAAGCAACGCCCGAAGCTCCTACAATGAGCAGTTCTTC.

This clonotype was detected ten times or more. The chain combines TRBV3-1 with TRBJ1-6; possibly TRBD1 for D (5 bases). This CDR3 region has 14 residues. Trimming stripped 1 base from V and 10 bases from J, with 11 bases between. Germline assignment: CDR1 LGHDT and CDR2 YNNKEL (reference sequence). This CDR3 reads CASSQGQNSSPLHF. CDR3 sequence (DNA): TGTGCCAGCAGCCAAGGACAGAATTCCTCACCCCTCCACTTT.